What follows are 12 T cell receptor beta chains derived from one specimen sequenced in a study of CD8 T cells in Susac syndrome. RNA in amounts of roughly 0.5 to 1 ug was reverse transcribed with random hexamers. TCRdb re-derived calls from the immunoSEQ multiplex PCR reads in MiXCR, one entry per CDR3 protein. The data contain 55,000 to 75,000 distinct CDR3 sequences, 93% of them singletons. Sequencing used CD4+ T cells from PBMCs. These receptors all stem from a human donor with Susac syndrome.

The chain links TRBV6-2 or TRBV6-3 to TRBJ2-5; D is undetermined. The CDR3 covers 14 residues. Trimming cost V 4 bases and J 4 bases, with 13 bases left between them. Germline CDR1 reads MNHEY; CDR2 reads SVGEGT. The CDR3: CASSLASRLETQYF. As DNA, the CDR3 is TGTGCCAGCAGTTTAGCTAGTCGGCTAGAGACCCAGTACTTC.

CDR3 coding DNA: TGCAGTGCTAGAGATAGGACAGGGAATCAGCCCCAGCATTTT. Translated, it gives CSARDRTGNQPQHF. V gene TRBV20-1 combines with J gene TRBJ1-5; TRBD1 agrees at 8 bases. With V trimmed by 0 bases and J by 4 bases, 2 bases remained unmatched. Germline V CDR1 and CDR2: DFQATT, SNEGSKA (reference sequence). This CDR3 spans 14 amino acids.

The rearrangement uses TRBV2 and TRBJ2-5; D is tentatively TRBD1 or TRBD2 (6 bases each). The CDR3 consists of 11 residues. CDR1 and CDR2 from the germline V gene are SNHLY and FYNNEI. V lost 3 bases and J lost 12, with 11 bases in between. The CDR3 nucleotides read TGTGCCAGCAGTGATCCGGGGGCGAAGTACTTC. Translating gives CASSDPGAKYF.

This clonotype was seen only a few times. The chain recombines TRBV7-8 with TRBJ2-6, with 9 bases that match TRBD1. CDR3 length equals 17 residues. CDR1 is SGHVS and CDR2 is FQNEAQ in the germline V gene. With V trimmed by 4 bases and J by 5 bases, 9 bases remained unmatched. The CDR3 DNA follows: TGTGCCAGCAGCTCTTTAGGACAGGGGACCTGGGCCAACGTCCTGACTTTC. Its protein is CASSSLGQGTWANVLTF.

In this sample, this clonotype turned up a few times. The rearrangement links TRBV11-1 to TRBJ2-7, with D maybe TRBD1 (5 bases). In germline, CDR1 is SGHAT, CDR2 FQDESV (reference sequence). CDR3 length: 15 residues. Trimming shortened V by 6 bases and J by 3 bases, and 18 bases separated the two germline ends. This CDR3 reads CASRQTATAFYEQYF. The CDR3, as DNA: TGTGCCAGCAGGCAGACCGCGACAGCGTTCTACGAGCAGTACTTC.

The chain couples TRBV28 to TRBJ2-6; perhaps TRBD1 as D (5 bases). CDR1 and CDR2 from the germline V gene are MDHEN and SYDVKM. V lost 6 bases and J lost 1, with 10 bases in between. The CDR3 sequence is 15 residues long. Written as DNA, the CDR3 is TGTGCCAGCAGGGACGCAGGGTCTGGGGCCAACGTCCTGACTTTC. It is translated as CASRDAGSGANVLTF. The full variable domain, in which reference TRBV28 and TRBJ2-6 provide the parts outside the CDR3, is DVKVTQSSRYLVKRTGEKVFLECVQDMDHENMFWYRQDPGLGLRLIYFSYDVKMKEKGDIPEGYSVSREKKERFSLILESASTNQTSMYLCASRDAGSGANVLTFGAGSRLTVL.

This clonotype occurred once. The chain links TRBV20-1 to TRBJ2-5; no clear D. Germline V gene data show CDR1 as DFQATT and CDR2 as SNEGSKA (reference sequence). V lost 6 bases, J lost 5 bases, and 10 bases lay in between. The length of the CDR3 is 11 residues. CDR3 sequence reads: CSASKRETQYF. As DNA, the CDR3 is TGCAGTGCGAGTAAAAGGGAGACCCAGTACTTC.

The chain is built from TRBV5-1 and TRBJ2-1, with 7 bases identical to TRBD1. Germline V gene sequence: CDR1 SGHRS, CDR2 YFSETQ. The trim removed 1 base at V and 5 bases at J, leaving 12 bases unmatched. The CDR3 is made up of 17 amino acids. The CDR3, as DNA: TGCGCCAGCAGCTTGAAGTCTGTGAGGGGGCTCGACAATGAGCAGTTCTTC. Its translation: CASSLKSVRGLDNEQFF.

The rearrangement joins TRBV18 to TRBJ2-3, with TRBD1 as a possible D gene (5 bases). Germline CDR1 and CDR2: KGHSH and LQKENI. This CDR3 is built from 12 residues. Between the trimmed V and J ends, which lost 3 bases and 10 bases, there was a span of 11 bases. For the CDR3, the DNA is TGTGCCAGCTCACCTGAAGGGGTTCCGCAGTATTTT. It encodes CASSPEGVPQYF.

This sequence joins TRBV5-1 and TRBJ1-5, with 7 bases aligning to TRBD1. With V trimmed by 0 bases and J by 3 bases, 6 bases remained unmatched. The CDR3 extends over 16 amino acids. From germline, CDR1 is SGHRS and CDR2 YFSETQ. The CDR3 DNA is TGCGCCAGCAGCTTGGCCGGGGACAGTTTCAATCAGCCCCAGCATTTT. This sequence encodes CASSLAGDSFNQPQHF.

The rearrangement joins TRBV20-1 to TRBJ1-1; TRBD1 matches at 7 bases. CDR1 and CDR2 (germline): DFQATT, SNEGSKA (reference sequence). V dropped 6 bases and J dropped 1; count of bases not matched to a gene: 11. The CDR3 is 15 amino acids. In nucleotides, the CDR3 is TGCAGTGCCATGACGACAGGGTGGGGGAACACTGAAGCTTTCTTT. Translating it yields CSAMTTGWGNTEAFF.

V and J are TRBV5-1 and TRBJ1-6; 7 nucleotides agree with TRBD1. Germline lookup yields CDR1 SGHRS and CDR2 YFSETQ. Trimming cost V 5 bases and J 8 bases; bases outside gene matches: 10. The CDR3 totals 15 residues. CDR3 loop: CASRSDRPTHSPLHF. In nucleotides, the CDR3 is TGCGCCAGCAGGTCGGACAGGCCGACCCATTCACCCCTCCACTTT.